Here is one TCR beta chain with its context. The data stem from a study of blood T cell repertoires in COVID-19. About the study: Collection of acute and convalescent COVID-19 samples took place in the United States, Italy and Spain. From T cells, B-cell-depleted T cells, or PBMCs came the material, which was cDNA or gDNA.

The V and J ends lost 3 bases and 7 bases, in that order; junction bases with no gene match: 3. Germline lookup yields CDR1 KGHSH and CDR2 LQKENI. CDR3 length: 15 residues. Libraries were prepared by immunoSEQ multiplex PCR; TCRdb keeps only in-frame clonotypes and omits some of them. This table has about 380,000 clones, 90% appearing once. The gene calls are TRBV18 and TRBJ2-1; TRBD2 matches at 13 bases. This sequence was found in a man in his late teens or twenties with active or convalescent COVID-19. The sample comprised peripheral blood. In DNA, the CDR3 is TGTGCCAGCTCACCGGGACTAGCGGGATGGAATGAGCAGTTCTTC. It translates to CASSPGLAGWNEQFF.